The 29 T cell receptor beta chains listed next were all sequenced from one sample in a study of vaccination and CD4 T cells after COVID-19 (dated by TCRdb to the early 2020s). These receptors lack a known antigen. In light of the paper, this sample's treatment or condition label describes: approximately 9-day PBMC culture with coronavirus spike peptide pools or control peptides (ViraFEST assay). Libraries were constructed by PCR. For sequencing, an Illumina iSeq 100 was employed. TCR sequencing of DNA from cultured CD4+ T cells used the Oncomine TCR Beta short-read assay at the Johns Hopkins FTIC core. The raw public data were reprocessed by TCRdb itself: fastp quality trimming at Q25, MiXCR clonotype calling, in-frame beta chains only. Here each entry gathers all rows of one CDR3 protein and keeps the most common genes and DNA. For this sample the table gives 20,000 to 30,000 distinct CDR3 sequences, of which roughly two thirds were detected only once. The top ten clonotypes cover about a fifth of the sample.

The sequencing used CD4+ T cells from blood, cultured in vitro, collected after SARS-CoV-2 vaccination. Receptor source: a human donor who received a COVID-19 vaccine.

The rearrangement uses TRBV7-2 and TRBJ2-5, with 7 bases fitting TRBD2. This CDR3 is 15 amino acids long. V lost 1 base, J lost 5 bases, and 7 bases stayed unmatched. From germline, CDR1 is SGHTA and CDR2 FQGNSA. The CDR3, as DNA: TGTGCCAGCAGCTTAGTGACGGGGGGTCGGGAGACCCAGTACTTC. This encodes CASSLVTGGRETQYF.

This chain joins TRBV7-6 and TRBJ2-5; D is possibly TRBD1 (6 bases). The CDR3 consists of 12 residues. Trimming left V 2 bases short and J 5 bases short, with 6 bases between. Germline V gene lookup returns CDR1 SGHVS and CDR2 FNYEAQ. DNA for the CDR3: TGTGCCAGCAGCTTACAGGGGGAGACCCAGTACTTC. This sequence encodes CASSLQGETQYF.

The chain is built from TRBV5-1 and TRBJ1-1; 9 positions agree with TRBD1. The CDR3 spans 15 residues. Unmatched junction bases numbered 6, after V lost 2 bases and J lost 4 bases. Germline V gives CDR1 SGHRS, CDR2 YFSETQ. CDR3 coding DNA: TGCGCCAGCAGCTTACCCACGACAGGGGGCACTGAAGCTTTCTTT. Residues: CASSLPTTGGTEAFF.

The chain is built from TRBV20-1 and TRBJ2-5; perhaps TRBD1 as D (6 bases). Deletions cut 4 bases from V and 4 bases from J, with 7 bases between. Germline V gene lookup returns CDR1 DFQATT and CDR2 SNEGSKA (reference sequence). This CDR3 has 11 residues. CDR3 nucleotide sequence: TGCAGTGCTACAGGGGTAGAGACCCAGTACTTC. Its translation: CSATGVETQYF.

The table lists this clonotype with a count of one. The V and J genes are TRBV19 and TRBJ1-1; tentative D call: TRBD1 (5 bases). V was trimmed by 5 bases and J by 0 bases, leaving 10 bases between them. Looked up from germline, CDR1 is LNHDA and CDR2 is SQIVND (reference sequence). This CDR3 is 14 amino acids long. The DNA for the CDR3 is TGTGCCAGTAGTTCGGGACGGGTGAACACTGAAGCTTTCTTT. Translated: CASSSGRVNTEAFF.

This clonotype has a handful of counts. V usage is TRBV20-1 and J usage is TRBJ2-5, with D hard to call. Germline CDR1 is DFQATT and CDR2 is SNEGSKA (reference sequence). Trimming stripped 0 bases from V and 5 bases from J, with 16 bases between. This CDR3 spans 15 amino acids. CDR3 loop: CSARDLIGPTETQYF. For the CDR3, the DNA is TGCAGTGCTAGAGATCTTATAGGCCCGACGGAGACCCAGTACTTC.

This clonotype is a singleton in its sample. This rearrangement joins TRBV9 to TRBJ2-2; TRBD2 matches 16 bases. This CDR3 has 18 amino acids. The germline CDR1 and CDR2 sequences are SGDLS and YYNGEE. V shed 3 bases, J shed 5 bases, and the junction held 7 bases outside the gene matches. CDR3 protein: CASSAPGLAGGRTGELFF. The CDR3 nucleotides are TGTGCCAGCAGCGCCCCGGGACTAGCGGGGGGGCGTACCGGGGAGCTGTTTTTT. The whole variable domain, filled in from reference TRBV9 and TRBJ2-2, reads DSGVTQTPKHLITATGQRVTLRCSPRSGDLSVYWYQQSLDQGLQFLIQYYNGEERAKGNILERFSAQQFPDLHSELNLSSLELGDSALYFCASSAPGLAGGRTGELFFGEGSRLTVL.

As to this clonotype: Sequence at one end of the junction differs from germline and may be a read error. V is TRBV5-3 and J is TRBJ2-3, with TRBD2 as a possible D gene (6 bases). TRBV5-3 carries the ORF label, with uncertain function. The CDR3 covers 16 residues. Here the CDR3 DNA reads TGTGCCAGCAGCTTGGGCCAGACTAGGGGCACAGATACGCAGTATTTT. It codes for CASSLGQTRGTDTQYF.

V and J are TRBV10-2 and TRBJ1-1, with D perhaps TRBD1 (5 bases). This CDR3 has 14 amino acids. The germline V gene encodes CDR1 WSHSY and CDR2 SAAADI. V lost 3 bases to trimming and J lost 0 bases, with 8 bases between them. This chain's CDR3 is CASSEGVLNTEAFF. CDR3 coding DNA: TGCGCCAGCAGTGAAGGGGTTCTGAACACTGAAGCTTTCTTT.

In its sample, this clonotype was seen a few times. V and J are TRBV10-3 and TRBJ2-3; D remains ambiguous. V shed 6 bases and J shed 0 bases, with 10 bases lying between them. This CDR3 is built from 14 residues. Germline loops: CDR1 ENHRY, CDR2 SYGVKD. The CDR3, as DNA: TGTGCCATCAGGGCGACACTTAGCACAGATACGCAGTATTTT. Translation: CAIRATLSTDTQYF.

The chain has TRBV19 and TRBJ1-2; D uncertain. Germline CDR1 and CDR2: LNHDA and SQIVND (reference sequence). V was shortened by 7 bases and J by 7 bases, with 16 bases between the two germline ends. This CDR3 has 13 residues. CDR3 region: CASTSLVVFGYTF. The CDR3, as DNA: TGTGCCAGTACCTCGCTTGTGGTTTTTGGCTACACCTTC.

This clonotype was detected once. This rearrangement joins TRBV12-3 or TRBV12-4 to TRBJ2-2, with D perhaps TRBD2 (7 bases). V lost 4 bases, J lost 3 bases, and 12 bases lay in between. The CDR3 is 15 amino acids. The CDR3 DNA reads TGTGCCAGCAGTTCCCGAGGGGGGGACACCGGGGAGCTGTTTTTT. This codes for CASSSRGGDTGELFF.

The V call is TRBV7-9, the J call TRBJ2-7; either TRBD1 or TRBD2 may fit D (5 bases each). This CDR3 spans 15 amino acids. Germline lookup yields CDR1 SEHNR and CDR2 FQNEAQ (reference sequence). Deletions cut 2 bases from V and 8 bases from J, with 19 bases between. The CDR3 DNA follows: TGTGCCAGCAGCTTATCCGGGACGGAAGGGGTCAAGCAGTACTTC. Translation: CASSLSGTEGVKQYF.

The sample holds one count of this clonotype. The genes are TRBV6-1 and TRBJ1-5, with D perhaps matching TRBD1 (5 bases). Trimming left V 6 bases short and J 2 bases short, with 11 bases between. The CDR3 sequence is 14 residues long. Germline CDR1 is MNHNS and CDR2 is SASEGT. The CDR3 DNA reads TGTGCCAGCAGCGCCGGGGGGGGCAATCAGCCCCAGCATTTT. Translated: CASSAGGGNQPQHF.

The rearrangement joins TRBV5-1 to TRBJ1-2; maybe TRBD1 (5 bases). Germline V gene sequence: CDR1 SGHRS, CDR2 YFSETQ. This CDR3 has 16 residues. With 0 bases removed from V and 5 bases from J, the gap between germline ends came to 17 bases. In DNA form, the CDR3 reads TGCGCCAGCAGCTTGGACTCAGGGAGGGCTCGGTATGGCTACACCTTC. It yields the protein CASSLDSGRARYGYTF.

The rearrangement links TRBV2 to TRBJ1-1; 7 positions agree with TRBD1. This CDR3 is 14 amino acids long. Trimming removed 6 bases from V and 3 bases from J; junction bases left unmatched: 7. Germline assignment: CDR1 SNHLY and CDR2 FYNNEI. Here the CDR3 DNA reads TGTGCCAGCAGACCCGGGACAGAGGACACTGAAGCTTTCTTT. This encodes CASRPGTEDTEAFF.

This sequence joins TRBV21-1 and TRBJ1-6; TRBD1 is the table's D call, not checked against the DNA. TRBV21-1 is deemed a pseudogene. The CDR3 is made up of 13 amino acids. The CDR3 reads CASRDRNNSPLHF. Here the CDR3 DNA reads TGTGCCAGCAGAGACAGAAATAATTCACCCCTCCACTTT.

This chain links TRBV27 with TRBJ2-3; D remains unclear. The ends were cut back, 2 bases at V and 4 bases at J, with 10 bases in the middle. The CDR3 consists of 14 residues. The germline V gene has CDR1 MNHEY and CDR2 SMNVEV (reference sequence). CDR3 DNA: TGTGCCAGCAGTTTAAGTTTTCAGGCAGATACGCAGTATTTT. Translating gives CASSLSFQADTQYF.

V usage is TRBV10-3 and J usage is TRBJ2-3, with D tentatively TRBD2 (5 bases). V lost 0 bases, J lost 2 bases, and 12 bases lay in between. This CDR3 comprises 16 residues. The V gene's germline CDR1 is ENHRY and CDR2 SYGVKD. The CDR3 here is CAISESEPLVTDTQYF. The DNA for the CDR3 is TGTGCCATCAGTGAGTCCGAGCCACTAGTCACAGATACGCAGTATTTT.

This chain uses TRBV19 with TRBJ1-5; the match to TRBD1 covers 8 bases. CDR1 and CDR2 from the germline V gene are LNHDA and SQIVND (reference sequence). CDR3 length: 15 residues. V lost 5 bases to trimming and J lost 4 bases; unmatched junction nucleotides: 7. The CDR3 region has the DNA TGTGCCAGTAGTTCCCGGACAGGGAGGAATCAGCCCCAGCATTTT. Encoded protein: CASSSRTGRNQPQHF.

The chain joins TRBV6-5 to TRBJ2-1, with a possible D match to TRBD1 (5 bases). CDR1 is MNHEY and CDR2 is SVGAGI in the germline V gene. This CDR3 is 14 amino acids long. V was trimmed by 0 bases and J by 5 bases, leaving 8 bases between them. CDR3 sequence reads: CASSYSGRDNEQFF. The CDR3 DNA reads TGTGCCAGCAGTTACTCCGGCAGGGACAATGAGCAGTTCTTC.

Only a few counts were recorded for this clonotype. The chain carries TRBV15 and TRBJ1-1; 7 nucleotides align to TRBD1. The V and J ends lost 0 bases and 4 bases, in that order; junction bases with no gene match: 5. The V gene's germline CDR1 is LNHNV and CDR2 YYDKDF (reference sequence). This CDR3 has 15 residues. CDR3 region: CATSRDLSGGTEAFF. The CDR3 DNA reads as TGTGCCACCAGCAGAGATTTGTCAGGGGGCACTGAAGCTTTCTTT.

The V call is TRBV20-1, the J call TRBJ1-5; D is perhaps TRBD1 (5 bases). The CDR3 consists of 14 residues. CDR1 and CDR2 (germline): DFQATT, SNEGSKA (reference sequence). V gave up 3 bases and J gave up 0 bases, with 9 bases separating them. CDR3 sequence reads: CSASRGYSNQPQHF. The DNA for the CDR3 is TGCAGTGCTAGCCGGGGCTATAGCAATCAGCCCCAGCATTTT.

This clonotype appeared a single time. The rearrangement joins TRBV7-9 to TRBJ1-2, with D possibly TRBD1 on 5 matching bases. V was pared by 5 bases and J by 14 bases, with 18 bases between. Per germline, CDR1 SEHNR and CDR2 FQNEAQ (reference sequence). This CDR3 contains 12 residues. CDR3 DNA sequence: TGTGCCAGCAGCCTATCCTTTGTGGGGGGAACCTTC. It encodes CASSLSFVGGTF.

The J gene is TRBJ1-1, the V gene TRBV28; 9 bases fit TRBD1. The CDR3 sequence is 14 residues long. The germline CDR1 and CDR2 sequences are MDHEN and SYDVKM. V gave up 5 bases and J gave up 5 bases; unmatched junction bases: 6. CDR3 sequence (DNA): TGTGCCAGCAGTACGTACAGGGGGCGGACTGAAGCTTTCTTT. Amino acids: CASSTYRGRTEAFF.

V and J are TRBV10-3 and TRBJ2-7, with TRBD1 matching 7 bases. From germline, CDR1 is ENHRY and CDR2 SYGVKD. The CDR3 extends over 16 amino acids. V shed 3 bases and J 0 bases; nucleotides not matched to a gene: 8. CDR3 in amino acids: CAISDRQGKGSYEQYF. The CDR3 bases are TGTGCCATCAGTGACAGACAGGGTAAAGGCTCCTACGAGCAGTACTTC.

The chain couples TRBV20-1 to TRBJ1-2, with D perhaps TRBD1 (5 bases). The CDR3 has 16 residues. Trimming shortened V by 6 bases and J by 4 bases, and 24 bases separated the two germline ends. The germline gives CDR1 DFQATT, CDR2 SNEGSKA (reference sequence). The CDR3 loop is CSAALRGSGSGYGYTF. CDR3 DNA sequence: TGCAGTGCCGCTCTGCGGGGGTCAGGCTCGGGCTATGGCTACACCTTC.

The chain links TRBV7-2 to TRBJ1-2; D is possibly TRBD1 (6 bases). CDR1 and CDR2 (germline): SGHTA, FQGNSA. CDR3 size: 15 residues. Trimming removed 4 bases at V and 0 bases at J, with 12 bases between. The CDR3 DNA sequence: TGTGCCAGCAGCTCAAGGACAGCTTCTAACTATGGCTACACCTTC. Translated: CASSSRTASNYGYTF.

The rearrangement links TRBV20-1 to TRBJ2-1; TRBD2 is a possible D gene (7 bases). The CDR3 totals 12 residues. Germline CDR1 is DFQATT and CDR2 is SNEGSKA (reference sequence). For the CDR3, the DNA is TGCAGCGCGGGGGCCTCGAGCAATGAGCAGTTCTTC. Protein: CSAGASSNEQFF.